This TCR beta chain was identified during a study of CD8 T cells in ankylosing spondylitis. The CDR3 totals 12 residues. J gave up 2 bases and V 9 bases, and 3 bases lay outside the gene matches. The germline gives CDR1 SGHNT, CDR2 YYREEE (reference sequence). Overall study findings and caveats: As reported, disease-linked clones showed significant enrichment in matched ankylosing spondylitis synovial fluid. Clones linked to the disease showed a CD8+ phenotype. They occurred at relatively low frequencies in peripheral blood.

About this clonotype: Its antigen remains unidentified.

Using quantitative 5'-RACE with molecular barcodes, the authors made TCR beta libraries. TCRdb re-called the 5' RACE reads with MiXCR, one entry per CDR3 protein. The sample consists of nearly 350,000 distinct CDR3 sequences, roughly 14% of them appearing once. Sequences were obtained from blood, either unsorted or a sorted T cell fraction (not recorded which). The source is a male donor with ankylosing spondylitis or in good health (not recorded which). The chain links TRBV5-4 to TRBJ2-5; 8 bases map to TRBD1. The CDR3 DNA is TGTGCCACACGGACAGGGCAAGAGACCCAGTACTTC. This gives the protein CATRTGQETQYF.